These 29 T cell receptor beta chains were sequenced from one sample in a study of spatial heterogeneity in lung cancer (dated by TCRdb to the late 2010s). Overall study results and their limits: A correlation was observed between the number of expanded intratumoral alpha and beta TCRs and the tumor nonsynonymous mutation count.

The time point label, read with the paper, signifies: sample taken at primary tumor resection. Antigens of these TCRs are unknown. The library was generated by 5' RACE. Data came from a NextSeq 500. TCRdb trimmed public reads at Q25 via fastp, called clones via MiXCR and kept in-frame beta chains. Every CDR3 protein is listed once, alongside the most common genes and DNA of its rows. In all, the sample holds about 3,100 distinct CDR3 sequences, and around a tenth of those were seen once. Jointly, the top ten make up 37% of the sample. This sample comprised lung tumor tissue, obtained at surgery. These receptors all come from a male donor with early-stage non-small cell lung cancer.

This clonotype is deemed large. V and J are TRBV16 and TRBJ1-1; possible D gene TRBD1, 5 bases. The CDR3 contains 15 residues. With 3 bases removed from V and 2 bases from J, the gap between germline ends came to 13 bases. Germline V gives CDR1 KGHSY, CDR2 FQNENV. The CDR3 sequence is CASSHLMGRNTEAFF. The CDR3 nucleotides are TGTGCCAGCAGCCACCTGATGGGGCGTAACACTGAAGCTTTCTTT.

This clonotype is deemed medium-sized. The chain links TRBV6-1 to TRBJ2-1; perhaps D is TRBD1 or TRBD2 (6 bases each). The CDR3 length is 14 residues. Germline V gene data show CDR1 as MNHNS and CDR2 as SASEGT. Trimming left V 6 bases short and J 4 bases short, with 13 bases between. The CDR3 DNA reads TGTGCCAGCAGAGATCAGGGGAGGTACAATGAGCAGTTCTTC. It is translated as CASRDQGRYNEQFF.

By share of the sample, this clonotype is large. CDR3 protein: CASSQDLGELNTEAFF. In DNA form, the CDR3 reads TGCGCCAGCAGCCAAGATCTTGGGGAGCTGAACACTGAAGCTTTCTTT. The gene calls are TRBV4-1 and TRBJ1-1; no reliable D call. Germline CDR1 reads MGHRA; CDR2 reads YSYEKL. There are 16 residues in the CDR3. The V end was cut by 0 bases, the J end by 0 bases, with 11 bases between.

The V and J genes are TRBV29-1 and TRBJ1-1, with 7 bases fitting TRBD1. CDR1 and CDR2 (germline): SQVTM, ANQGSEA. The length of the CDR3 is 11 residues. V lost 7 bases, J lost 4 bases, and 3 bases stayed unmatched. The CDR3 loop reads CSARDSTEAFF. CDR3 DNA sequence: TGCAGCGCTAGGGACAGCACTGAAGCTTTCTTT.

This clonotype was detected a few times. The genes are TRBV11-2 and TRBJ2-1; tentatively, D is TRBD1 or TRBD2 (5 bases each). Germline V lookup: CDR1 SGHAT, CDR2 FQNNGV. Trimming shortened V by 1 base and J by 8 bases, and 12 bases separated the two germline ends. The CDR3 has 14 residues. CDR3 residues: CASSLGPWDHEQFF. Written as DNA, the CDR3 is TGTGCCAGCAGCTTAGGCCCTTGGGACCATGAGCAGTTCTTC.

This clonotype is classed as medium-sized. This sequence joins TRBV5-5 and TRBJ2-7, with D possibly called TRBD1 or TRBD2 (5 bases each). Germline V gene lookup returns CDR1 SGHKS and CDR2 YYEKEE (reference sequence). The V gene lost 4 bases and the J gene lost 5 bases, with 19 bases spanning the gap. The CDR3 is made up of 15 amino acids. The CDR3 sequence is CASSMNPGRIHEQYF. The DNA for the CDR3 is TGTGCCAGCAGCATGAACCCGGGACGCATACACGAGCAGTACTTC.

This clonotype has at least ten counts. This chain joins TRBV6-1 and TRBJ2-1; TRBD2 agrees at 10 bases. The germline V gene encodes CDR1 MNHNS and CDR2 SASEGT. This CDR3 region has 15 residues. J lost 7 bases, V lost 4 bases, and 7 bases had no gene match. Here the CDR3 reads CASSAEAGGGNEQFF. The CDR3 region has the DNA TGTGCCAGCAGTGCAGAAGCGGGAGGGGGGAATGAGCAGTTCTTC.

In its sample, this clonotype is medium-sized. The gene calls are TRBV18 and TRBJ2-7; D possibly corresponds to TRBD1 (5 bases). The CDR3 sequence is 14 residues long. CDR1 and CDR2 (germline): KGHSH, LQKENI. Between the trimmed V and J ends, which lost 0 bases and 4 bases, there was a span of 10 bases. In DNA form, the CDR3 reads TGTGCCAGCTCACCACCGGGGCGCCGGTACGAGCAGTACTTC. Translated, it gives CASSPPGRRYEQYF.

This clonotype is labeled medium-sized. The chain links TRBV2 to TRBJ1-1, with 7 bases matching TRBD1. CDR3 length: 15 amino acids. V dropped 6 bases and J dropped 3; count of bases not matched to a gene: 10. In germline, CDR1 is SNHLY, CDR2 FYNNEI. CDR3 sequence reads: CASSGTVYGHTEAFF. As DNA, the CDR3 is TGTGCCAGCAGCGGGACAGTTTATGGGCACACTGAAGCTTTCTTT.

This clonotype is classed as medium-sized. CDR3 sequence (DNA): TGTGCCAGCAACCCTAGCGGGAGTTGGGAGACCCAGTACTTC. Translation: CASNPSGSWETQYF. The genes are TRBV2 and TRBJ2-5; 10 bases fit TRBD2. Germline-derived CDR1 and CDR2 are SNHLY and FYNNEI. The CDR3 is made up of 14 amino acids. V lost 7 bases and J lost 5; bases outside the gene matches: 7.

This clonotype was seen at least ten times. The chain has TRBV6-1 and TRBJ2-5, with a weak D call TRBD2 (5 bases). The CDR3 runs to 12 residues. CDR1 MNHNS and CDR2 SASEGT come from the germline V gene. With 5 bases removed from V and 5 bases from J, the gap between germline ends came to 9 bases. Here the CDR3 DNA reads TGTGCCAGCAGTCGGACTGGGGAGACCCAGTACTTC. It specifies CASSRTGETQYF.

This clonotype was counted ten times or more. The chain combines TRBV27 with TRBJ1-2, with D possibly TRBD1 on 5 matching bases. The CDR3 has 14 residues. V shed 3 bases and J shed 6 bases, with 14 bases lying between them. Germline-derived CDR1 and CDR2 are MNHEY and SMNVEV (reference sequence). DNA for the CDR3: TGTGCCAGCAGTTTTTCTTCAGGGTTAAATGGCTACACCTTC. Translating it yields CASSFSSGLNGYTF.

This clonotype was observed a handful of times. The V gene is TRBV6-5, the J gene TRBJ1-4, with a tentative D call TRBD1 (5 bases). The CDR3 covers 15 residues. Deletions cut 0 bases from V and 9 bases from J, with 14 bases between. The V gene's germline CDR1 is MNHEY and CDR2 SVGAGI. CDR3 residues: CASSYSSLGAQKLFF. CDR3 in DNA: TGTGCCAGCAGTTACTCGTCCCTCGGGGCCCAAAAACTGTTTTTT.

In its sample, this clonotype ranks as medium-sized. The chain is built from TRBV11-2 and TRBJ2-7, with TRBD2 matching 7 bases. Looked up from germline, CDR1 is SGHAT and CDR2 is FQNNGV. Trimming removed 5 bases from V and 3 bases from J; junction bases left unmatched: 19. The CDR3 is 18 amino acids. CDR3 DNA: TGTGCCAGCAGCGAAACAATCGGGACTACCCGTAGGAGCTACGAGCAGTACTTC. It translates to CASSETIGTTRRSYEQYF.

By share, this clonotype ranks as large (0.1 to 1%). V is TRBV27 and J is TRBJ2-5; 11 bases match TRBD1. This CDR3 has 17 residues. V lost 4 bases to trimming and J lost 4 bases; unmatched junction nucleotides: 11. Per germline, CDR1 MNHEY and CDR2 SMNVEV (reference sequence). The CDR3 here is CASSSFKGQGEGETQYF. The CDR3 DNA is TGTGCCAGCAGTTCGTTTAAGGGACAGGGGGAAGGAGAGACCCAGTACTTC.

This sequence joins TRBV6-5 and TRBJ2-2; TRBD2 is a possible D gene (6 bases). CDR3 size: 19 residues. Germline CDR1 MNHEY, CDR2 SVGAGI. The germline V and J ends were trimmed by 2 bases and 2 bases, with 21 bases remaining between them. The CDR3 coding sequence is TGTGCCAGCAGTTACCTTAGACCGGGAGCGTTCTTAAACACCGGGGAGCTGTTTTTT. It codes for CASSYLRPGAFLNTGELFF.

This clonotype was recorded a few times. The chain employs TRBV10-1 and TRBJ2-7, with 9 bases fitting TRBD2. This CDR3 has 15 residues. Losses at the gene ends were 8 bases for V and 3 bases for J; bases not matched to a gene: 11. Germline V lookup: CDR1 WNHNN, CDR2 SYGVQD (reference sequence). CDR3 nucleotide sequence: TGCGCCAGCGCCCCCTCTAGCGGGGCGAACTACGAGCAGTACTTC. Its translation is CASAPSSGANYEQYF.

The rearrangement links TRBV6-2 or TRBV6-3 to TRBJ2-7; 8 nucleotides agree with TRBD1. The CDR3 runs 15 residues. The germline V gene has CDR1 MNHEY and CDR2 SVGEGT. V shed 4 bases and J 5 bases; nucleotides not matched to a gene: 10. The CDR3 region is CASSSAGTGIHEQYF. The CDR3 nucleotides are TGTGCCAGCAGTTCCGCCGGGACAGGAATCCACGAGCAGTACTTC.

In its sample, this clonotype is medium-sized. The rearrangement joins TRBV7-6 to TRBJ2-6; 7 positions match TRBD1. This CDR3 spans 17 amino acids. Germline assignment: CDR1 SGHVS and CDR2 FNYEAQ. J gave up 0 bases and V 1 base, and 3 bases lay outside the gene matches. Written as DNA, the CDR3 is TGTGCCAGCAGCTTAGAGGACAGGTCCTCTGGGGCCAACGTCCTGACTTTC. It translates to CASSLEDRSSGANVLTF.

This clonotype is medium-sized (0.01 to 0.1%) in the sample. The chain uses TRBV28 and TRBJ1-4, with 7 bases that match TRBD1. Unmatched junction bases numbered 3, after V lost 2 bases and J lost 6 bases. Germline V CDR1 and CDR2: MDHEN, SYDVKM. The CDR3 has 14 amino acids. This chain's CDR3 is CASSLRQGYEKLFF. Written as DNA, the CDR3 is TGTGCCAGCAGTTTAAGACAGGGCTATGAAAAACTGTTTTTT.

The V call is TRBV11-3, the J call TRBJ1-1; unclear D gene. Trimming left V 5 bases short and J 2 bases short, with 6 bases between. Germline assignment: CDR1 SGHNT and CDR2 YENEEA. This CDR3 spans 12 amino acids. The CDR3 DNA is TGTGCCAGCAGCCGAAAAAACACTGAAGCTTTCTTT. Protein sequence: CASSRKNTEAFF.

At least ten counts were recorded for this clonotype. V gene TRBV20-1 combines with J gene TRBJ2-7, with 10 bases identical to TRBD2. Per the germline V gene, CDR1 is DFQATT and CDR2 is SNEGSKA (reference sequence). The CDR3 is 14 residues long. With 3 bases clipped from V and 7 bases from J, the junction kept 9 bases outside the gene matches. CDR3 loop: CSASGALAGVEQYF. CDR3 nucleotide sequence: TGCAGTGCTAGTGGGGCTCTAGCGGGGGTAGAGCAGTACTTC.

By share, this clonotype counts as medium-sized. The rearrangement joins TRBV2 to TRBJ2-3, with a tentative D call TRBD1 (6 bases). The CDR3 is 14 residues long. V lost 8 bases to trimming and J lost 4 bases, with 16 bases between them. Germline lookup yields CDR1 SNHLY and CDR2 FYNNEI. The CDR3 spells CASGGSTRADTQYF. The CDR3 DNA follows: TGTGCCAGCGGGGGCTCCACGAGGGCAGATACGCAGTATTTT. Variable domain in full (rest from reference TRBV2 and TRBJ2-3): EPEVTQTPSHQVTQMGQEVILRCVPISNHLYFYWYRQILGQKVEFLVSFYNNEISEKSEIFDDQFSVERPDGSNFTLKIRSTKLEDSAMYFCASGGSTRADTQYFGPGTRLTVL.

This clonotype has only a few counts. Just one base apart from a much larger clone, this may be a read error. V gene TRBV30 combines with J gene TRBJ1-2; 7 nucleotides agree with TRBD1. Germline CDR1 and CDR2: GTSNPN and SVGIG (reference sequence). The CDR3 runs 16 residues. CDR3 residues: CARSPREGGIGNGYTF. The CDR3, as DNA: TGTGCCCGGAGTCCCCGCGAAGGGGGCATCGGGAATGGCTACACCTTC. Complete variable domain (other parts from reference TRBV30 and TRBJ1-2): SQTIHQWPATLVQPVGSPLSLECTVEGTSNPNLYWYRQAAGRGLQLLFYSVGIGQISSEVPQNLSASRPQDRQFILSSKKLLLSDSGFYLCARSPREGGIGNGYTFGSGTRLTVV.

This clonotype appeared many times. The chain joins TRBV6-7 to TRBJ2-7; 14 nucleotides line up with TRBD2. TRBV6-7 is identified as an open reading frame with a role that is uncertain. The V segment lost 4 bases and the J segment 4 bases; nucleotides outside the gene matches: 9. The CDR3 contains 17 residues. For the CDR3, the DNA is TGTGCCAGCAGTTCCGTTCCTGGGACTAGCGGGAGTTACGAGCAGTACTTC. This translates into CASSSVPGTSGSYEQYF.

This clonotype ranks as medium-sized. The chain links TRBV5-6 to TRBJ1-6; D remains unclear. From germline, CDR1 is SGHDT and CDR2 YYEEEE. V lost 0 bases and J lost 6, with 4 bases in between. The CDR3 loop spans 13 amino acids. The CDR3 reads CASSLEGNSPLHF. The CDR3 DNA reads as TGTGCCAGCAGCTTGGAGGGTAATTCACCCCTCCACTTT.

DNA of the CDR3: TGCAGTGCTAAAAGCAGACTAGCGGTTTACAATGAGCAGTTCTTC. Protein sequence: CSAKSRLAVYNEQFF. The gene calls are TRBV20-1 and TRBJ2-1; 9 bases map to TRBD2. Germline assignment: CDR1 DFQATT and CDR2 SNEGSKA (reference sequence). The CDR3 contains 15 residues. V gave up 4 bases and J gave up 4 bases; unmatched junction bases: 8.

The sample holds a few counts of this clonotype. The chain links TRBV6-1 to TRBJ2-4; unclear D gene. Deletions cut 4 bases from V and 2 bases from J, with 0 bases between. This CDR3 has 11 amino acids. The germline CDR1 and CDR2 sequences are MNHNS and SASEGT. The CDR3 sequence is CASSAKNIQYF. The CDR3 DNA reads as TGTGCCAGCAGTGCCAAAAACATTCAGTACTTC.

Sample share makes this clonotype medium-sized. The chain carries TRBV27 and TRBJ1-1; tentative D call: TRBD1 (5 bases). Looked up from germline, CDR1 is MNHEY and CDR2 is SMNVEV (reference sequence). The CDR3 extends over 15 amino acids. V shed 1 base and J shed 3 bases, with 12 bases lying between them. CDR3 loop: CASSLFRDADTEAFF. The CDR3 nucleotides are TGTGCCAGCAGTTTATTCAGGGACGCGGACACTGAAGCTTTCTTT.